This entry lists 17 T cell receptor beta chains sequenced from one sample in a study of cytomegalovirus exposure and HLA in healthy donors. The PCR employed 60 Vbeta primers together with 13 Jbeta primers. Libraries were prepared by immunoSEQ multiplex PCR; TCRdb keeps only in-frame clonotypes and omits some of them. The sample records approximately 170,000 clones, roughly two thirds being singletons. The specimen sequenced was PBMCs. All receptors derive from a young woman in good health and CMV-seropositive.

The genes are TRBV28 and TRBJ2-7; D not resolved. Deletions cut 5 bases from V and 1 base from J, with 6 bases between. Germline assignment: CDR1 MDHEN and CDR2 SYDVKM. CDR3 size: 12 residues. The CDR3 nucleotides read TGTGCCAGCAGTGGGCTGTCCTACGAGCAGTACTTC. It is translated as CASSGLSYEQYF.

V is TRBV5-6 and J is TRBJ2-7, with TRBD1 matching 10 bases. Looked up from germline, CDR1 is SGHDT and CDR2 is YYEEEE. The V and J ends lost 2 bases and 9 bases, in that order; junction bases with no gene match: 2. CDR3 length: 12 amino acids. CDR3 amino acids: CASSFGTGAQYF. CDR3 nucleotides: TGTGCCAGCAGCTTCGGGACAGGGGCGCAGTACTTC.

This clone was found a few times. This chain uses TRBV5-1 with TRBJ2-7; 7 positions match TRBD2. There are 14 residues in the CDR3. Germline V gives CDR1 SGHRS, CDR2 YFSETQ. V lost 1 base and J lost 2; bases outside the gene matches: 3. The CDR3 here is CASSLPGGTYEQYF. Written as DNA, the CDR3 is TGCGCCAGCAGCTTGCCGGGAGGAACCTACGAGCAGTACTTC.

This clone came up a few times. The chain employs TRBV6-1 and TRBJ2-3; a possible D gene is TRBD1 (6 bases). The CDR3 spans 17 residues. Germline assignment: CDR1 MNHNS and CDR2 SASEGT. Trimming shortened V by 3 bases and J by 4 bases, and 20 bases separated the two germline ends. The CDR3 protein is CASSEATTGHGSDTQYF. CDR3 in DNA: TGTGCCAGCAGTGAGGCAACCACAGGGCACGGCTCAGATACGCAGTATTTT.

This clone came up once. The J gene is TRBJ2-1, the V gene TRBV11-1; 7 nucleotides match TRBD2. Trimming took 8 bases from V and 3 from J; bases not matched to a gene: 4. Germline V lookup: CDR1 SGHAT, CDR2 FQDESV (reference sequence). CDR3 size: 13 residues. The CDR3 reads CASGLVNYNEQFF. CDR3 DNA sequence: TGTGCCAGCGGACTAGTAAACTACAATGAGCAGTTCTTC.

The rearrangement links TRBV6-4 to TRBJ2-3; TRBD2 might be the D (5 bases). This CDR3 contains 14 residues. Germline CDR1 and CDR2: MRHNA and SNTAGT. The V end was cut by 2 bases, the J end by 6 bases, with 12 bases between. DNA of the CDR3: TGTGCCAGCAGTGACGGGCTAGCCGGGGATACGCAGTATTTT. It codes for CASSDGLAGDTQYF.

The rearrangement links TRBV25-1 to TRBJ2-2; tentative D call: TRBD1 (6 bases). The V end lost 0 bases, the J end lost 6 bases, and 11 bases lay between the germline ends. Germline assignment: CDR1 MGHDK and CDR2 SYGVNS. The CDR3 spans 15 residues. The chain's CDR3 is CASSEYTGTPGELFF. CDR3 nucleotides: TGTGCCAGCAGTGAATATACAGGGACCCCCGGGGAGCTGTTTTTT.

The rearrangement uses TRBV7-2 and TRBJ1-1; D is unclear. This CDR3 region has 14 residues. The V gene's germline CDR1 is SGHTA and CDR2 FQGNSA. V was pared by 5 bases and J by 4 bases, with 14 bases between. The CDR3: CASSVQTLTTEAFF. The CDR3 DNA sequence: TGTGCCAGCAGCGTACAGACACTTACCACTGAAGCTTTCTTT.

This chain links TRBV28 with TRBJ2-7; tentative D call: TRBD2 (8 bases). Trimming shortened V by 5 bases and J by 2 bases, and 19 bases separated the two germline ends. The CDR3 runs to 16 residues. Germline V lookup: CDR1 MDHEN, CDR2 SYDVKM. The CDR3 is CASSLPGGAGAYEQYF. The CDR3 coding sequence is TGTGCCAGCAGTCTCCCAGGGGGAGCGGGAGCCTACGAGCAGTACTTC.

The chain carries TRBV28 and TRBJ1-2; D may be TRBD1 (6 bases). This CDR3 comprises 16 residues. In germline, CDR1 is MDHEN, CDR2 SYDVKM. V lost 5 bases, J lost 5 bases, and 21 bases lay in between. The CDR3 coding sequence is TGTGCCAGCAGTCCCCTGGGGGGGGCGTTTGGATATGGCTACACCTTC. Its translation: CASSPLGGAFGYGYTF.

The V and J genes are TRBV30 and TRBJ1-4, with no clear D. V was shortened by 4 bases and J by 0 bases, with 12 bases between the two germline ends. The CDR3 loop spans 15 amino acids. Germline V gene data show CDR1 as GTSNPN and CDR2 as SVGIG (reference sequence). This chain's CDR3 is CAWNFPGATNEKLFF. In DNA, the CDR3 is TGTGCCTGGAATTTTCCCGGGGCAACTAATGAAAAACTGTTTTTT.

The rearrangement uses TRBV2 and TRBJ2-5; D is possibly TRBD2 (7 bases). With 8 bases removed from V and 9 bases from J, the gap between germline ends came to 16 bases. Per germline, CDR1 SNHLY and CDR2 FYNNEI. CDR3 length: 12 amino acids. The CDR3 coding sequence is TGTGCCAGCGGTTCGGGGGGCAGCCCCCAGTACTTC. This codes for CASGSGGSPQYF. Full variable domain (outside the CDR3, taken from reference TRBV2 and TRBJ2-5): EPEVTQTPSHQVTQMGQEVILRCVPISNHLYFYWYRQILGQKVEFLVSFYNNEISEKSEIFDDQFSVERPDGSNFTLKIRSTKLEDSAMYFCASGSGGSPQYFGPGTRLLVL.

This clone was seen a single time. The sample has other DNA sequences that encode this CDR3 too. The chain employs TRBV27 and TRBJ2-1; no definite D call. Germline V gene sequence: CDR1 MNHEY, CDR2 SMNVEV (reference sequence). The CDR3 consists of 13 residues. Trimming pared 6 bases from V and 4 bases from J, leaving 10 bases between. The CDR3 nucleotides read TGTGCCAGCAGGTCGAGAGAGTACAATGAGCAGTTCTTC. Its translation: CASRSREYNEQFF.

The V and J genes are TRBV30 and TRBJ2-7, with D maybe TRBD1 (5 bases). CDR3 length equals 13 residues. Trimming removed 6 bases at V and 0 bases at J, with 12 bases between. Germline loops: CDR1 GTSNPN, CDR2 SVGIG (reference sequence). The CDR3 loop reads CACERGSSYEQYF. DNA for the CDR3: TGTGCCTGTGAAAGGGGCAGCTCCTACGAGCAGTACTTC.

The J gene is TRBJ1-2, the V gene TRBV7-6; D gene uncertain. Trimming stripped 1 base from V and 8 bases from J, with 11 bases between. The CDR3 spans 13 residues. Germline CDR1 is SGHVS and CDR2 is FNYEAQ. The CDR3 loop is CASSLEHRTGYTF. The CDR3, as DNA: TGTGCCAGCAGCTTAGAACACAGAACAGGCTACACCTTC.

J is TRBJ2-5 and V is TRBV2; 9 nucleotides align to TRBD2. CDR1 is SNHLY, CDR2 FYNNEI, per germline. Losses at the gene ends were 2 bases for V and 2 bases for J; bases not matched to a gene: 6. The CDR3 sequence is 16 residues long. DNA of the CDR3: TGTGCCAGCAGTGAAATGGCGCTAGCGGGACAAGAGACCCAGTACTTC. This codes for CASSEMALAGQETQYF.

This clone appeared a single time. The chain is built from TRBV5-3 and TRBJ2-2, with D uncertain. The J call may be in error: the DNA end matches TRBJ1-3 better. TRBV5-3 is designated an ORF whose function remains uncertain. The CDR3 is made up of 15 amino acids. The CDR3: CARSLSSGSGNTIYF. As DNA, the CDR3 is TGTGCCAGAAGCTTGAGTAGCGGCTCTGGAAACACCATATATTTT.